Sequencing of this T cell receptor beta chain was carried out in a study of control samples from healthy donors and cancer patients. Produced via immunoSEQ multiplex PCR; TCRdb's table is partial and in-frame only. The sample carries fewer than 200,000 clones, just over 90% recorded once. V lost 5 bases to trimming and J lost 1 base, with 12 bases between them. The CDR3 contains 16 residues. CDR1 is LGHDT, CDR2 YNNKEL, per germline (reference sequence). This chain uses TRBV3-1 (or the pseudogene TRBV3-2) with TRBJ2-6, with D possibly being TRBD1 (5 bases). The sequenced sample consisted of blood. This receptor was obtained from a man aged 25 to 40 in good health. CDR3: CASSKGAGSGANVLTF. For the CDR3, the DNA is TGTGCCAGCAGCAAAGGGGCAGGGTCTGGGGCCAACGTCCTGACTTTC.